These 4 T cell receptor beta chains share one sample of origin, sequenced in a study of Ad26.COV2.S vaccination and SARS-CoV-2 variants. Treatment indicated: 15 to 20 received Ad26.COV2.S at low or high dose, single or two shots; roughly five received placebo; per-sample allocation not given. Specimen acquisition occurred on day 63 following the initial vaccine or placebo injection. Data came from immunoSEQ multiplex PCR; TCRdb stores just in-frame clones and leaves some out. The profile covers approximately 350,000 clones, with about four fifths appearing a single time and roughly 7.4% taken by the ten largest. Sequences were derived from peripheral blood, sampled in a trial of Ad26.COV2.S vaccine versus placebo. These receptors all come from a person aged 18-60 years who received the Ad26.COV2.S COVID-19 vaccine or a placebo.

The CDR3 coding sequence is TGTGCCAGCAGCCCGGACGAGGGCGGTGAGCAGTTCTTC. It translates to CASSPDEGGEQFF. The chain has TRBV4-2 and TRBJ2-1; D is possibly TRBD2 (5 bases). CDR3 size: 13 residues. The ends were cut back, 4 bases at V and 9 bases at J, with 13 bases in the middle. Per germline, CDR1 LGHNA and CDR2 YNFKEQ.

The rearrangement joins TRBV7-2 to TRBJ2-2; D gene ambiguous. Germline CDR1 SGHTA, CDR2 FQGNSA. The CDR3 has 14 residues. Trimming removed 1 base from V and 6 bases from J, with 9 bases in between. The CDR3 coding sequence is TGTGCCAGCAGCTTAGAAGCGCGATCCGGGGAGCTGTTTTTT. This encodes CASSLEARSGELFF.

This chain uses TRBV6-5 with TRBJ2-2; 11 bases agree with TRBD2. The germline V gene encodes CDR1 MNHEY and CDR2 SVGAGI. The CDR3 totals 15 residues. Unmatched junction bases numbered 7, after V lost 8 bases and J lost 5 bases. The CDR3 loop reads CASRSGRGRTGELFF. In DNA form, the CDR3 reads TGTGCCAGCCGTAGCGGGAGGGGTCGGACCGGGGAGCTGTTTTTT.

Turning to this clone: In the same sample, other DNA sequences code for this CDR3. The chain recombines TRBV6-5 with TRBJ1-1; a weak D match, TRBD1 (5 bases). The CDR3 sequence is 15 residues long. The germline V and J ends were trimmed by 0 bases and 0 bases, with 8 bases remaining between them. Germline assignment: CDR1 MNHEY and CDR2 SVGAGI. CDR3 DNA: TGTGCCAGCAGTTACTCTGGGGGGATGAACACTGAAGCTTTCTTT. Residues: CASSYSGGMNTEAFF.